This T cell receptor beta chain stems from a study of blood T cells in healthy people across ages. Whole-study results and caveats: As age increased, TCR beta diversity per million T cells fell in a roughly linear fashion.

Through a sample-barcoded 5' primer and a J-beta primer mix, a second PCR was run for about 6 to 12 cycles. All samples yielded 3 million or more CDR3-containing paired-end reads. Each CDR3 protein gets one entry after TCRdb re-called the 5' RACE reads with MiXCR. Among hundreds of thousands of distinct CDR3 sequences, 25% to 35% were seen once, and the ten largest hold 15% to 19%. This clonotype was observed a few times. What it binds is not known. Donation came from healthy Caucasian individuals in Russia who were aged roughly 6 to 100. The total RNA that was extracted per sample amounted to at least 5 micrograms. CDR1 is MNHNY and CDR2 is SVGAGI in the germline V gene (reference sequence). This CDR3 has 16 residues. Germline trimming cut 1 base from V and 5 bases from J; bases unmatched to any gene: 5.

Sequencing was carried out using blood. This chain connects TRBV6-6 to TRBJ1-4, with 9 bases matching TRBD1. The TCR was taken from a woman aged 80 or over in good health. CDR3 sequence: CASSYYTGGGNEKLFF. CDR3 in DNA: TGTGCCAGCAGTTACTACACAGGGGGCGGGAATGAAAAACTGTTTTTT.